Listed below are T cell receptor beta chains from one sample, sequenced in a study of blood T cell repertoires in COVID-19. Profiled with immunoSEQ multiplex PCR; TCRdb holds only in-frame clones, not every one. Among around 450,000 clones, about 90% were seen once, and the ten largest hold approximately 0.7%. Sequencing was done on a sample of PBMCs or T cells enriched from blood (not recorded which). The receptors were sampled from a woman aged 18-29 years who had recovered from COVID-19. Both conserved end residues are part of each CDR3. Some rows have no size entry. The others give once, few or many, or a class for an expanded clone.

cdr3_aa | clone_size | j_call | v_call
CAIIGGSSGNTIYF | NA | TRBJ1-3 | TRBV2
CASSYSTEETQYF | NA | TRBJ2-5 | TRBV6-5
CASRFSATQETQYF | NA | TRBJ2-5 | TRBV2
CAFPRDSPLLSYTF | NA | TRBJ1-2 | TRBV30
CASSLVSGGSYEQYF | NA | TRBJ2-7 | TRBV7-2
CASGRTGGFNEKLFF | NA | TRBJ1-4 | TRBV11-2
CASSFLAGVRDTQYF | NA | TRBJ2-3 | TRBV11-2
CASRRPDRGGVNEQFF | NA | TRBJ2-1 | TRBV6-6
CASSYSTGRTEAFF | NA | TRBJ1-1 | TRBV6-5
CASALGSSYEQYF | once | TRBJ2-7 | TRBV19
CASSQGRLAGVTDTQYF | NA | TRBJ2-3 | TRBV4-2
CASSFQPGTGTTEAFF | NA | TRBJ1-1 | TRBV11-2
CASTPRWWTGELFF | once | TRBJ2-2 | TRBV21-1
CASVPRGRQGAKPQHF | NA | TRBJ1-5 | TRBV28
CAWTWGGGADGELFF | once | TRBJ2-2 | TRBV30
CASGLGGVGELFF | NA | TRBJ2-2 | TRBV12-5
CASSQVQGTVNTIYF | NA | TRBJ1-3 | TRBV4-1
CASSESSGGSEAFF | NA | TRBJ1-1 | TRBV10-1
CASSSFSGSANYGYTF | NA | TRBJ1-2 | TRBV5-1
CASTKGHLNTEAFF | NA | TRBJ1-1 | TRBV2
CASHSLGKGDSGTDTQYF | NA | TRBJ2-3 | TRBV5-6
CASRAPGGYAQETQYF | NA | TRBJ2-5 | TRBV7-2
CATSRDLDRGPYGYTF | once | TRBJ1-2 | TRBV15
CASSQAVRDSQYF | NA | TRBJ2-5 | TRBV3-1/TRBV3-2
CASSLTGFNNSPLHF | NA | TRBJ1-6 | TRBV28
CASSLEASGGTLWGTGELFF | NA | TRBJ2-2 | TRBV11-2
CASSSNPGGTEHTGELFF | NA | TRBJ2-2 | TRBV7-9
CASSPTGGTNYGYTF | NA | TRBJ1-2 | TRBV5-4